This entry describes one TCR beta chain. This specimen belongs to a study of CD8+ T cells in alopecia areata. Sequencing templates came from extracted RNA that was reverse transcribed into cDNA. The data were produced by immunoSEQ multiplex PCR, yet TCRdb's version contains in-frame clones alone and is incomplete. Here the sample spans some 19,000 clones, around 62% being singletons. With V trimmed by 1 base and J by 10 bases, 10 bases remained unmatched. This CDR3 comprises 16 residues. Germline-derived CDR1 and CDR2 are MGHDK and SYGVNS. The investigators collected lesional scalp punch biopsies and peripheral blood from alopecia areata patients.

The sequencing used skin, collected at week 0. The rearrangement links TRBV25-1 to TRBJ1-6; TRBD1 matches at 7 bases. The TCR comes from a human donor with alopecia areata. The CDR3 DNA sequence: TGTGCCAGCAGTGAATGGGGAACAGGGGTTGTCTCACCCCTCCACTTT. This gives the protein CASSEWGTGVVSPLHF. Full variable domain (outside the CDR3, taken from reference TRBV25-1 and TRBJ1-6): EADIYQTPRYLVIGTGKKITLECSQTMGHDKMYWYQQDPGMELHLIHYSYGVNSTEKGDLSSESTVSRIRTEHFPLTLESARPSHTSQYLCASSEWGTGVVSPLHFGNGTRLTVT.